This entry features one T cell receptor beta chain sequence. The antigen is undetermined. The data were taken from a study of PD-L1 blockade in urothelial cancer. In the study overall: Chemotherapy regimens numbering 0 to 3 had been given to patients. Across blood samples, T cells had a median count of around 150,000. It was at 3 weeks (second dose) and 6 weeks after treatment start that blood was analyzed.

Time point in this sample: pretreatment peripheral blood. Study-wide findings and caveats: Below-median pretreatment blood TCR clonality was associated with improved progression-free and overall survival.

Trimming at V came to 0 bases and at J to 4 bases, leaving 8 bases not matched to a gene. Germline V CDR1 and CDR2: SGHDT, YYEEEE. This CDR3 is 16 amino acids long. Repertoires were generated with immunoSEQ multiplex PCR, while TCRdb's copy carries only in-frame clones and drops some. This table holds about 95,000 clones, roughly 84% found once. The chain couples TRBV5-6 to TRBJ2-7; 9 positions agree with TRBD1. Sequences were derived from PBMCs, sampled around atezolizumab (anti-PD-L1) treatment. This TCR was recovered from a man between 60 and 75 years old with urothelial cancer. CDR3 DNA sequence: TGTGCCAGCAGCTTGGCTGGGACAGGGAATAAGTACGAGCAGTACTTC. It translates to CASSLAGTGNKYEQYF.